Listed here are 21 T cell receptor beta chains from one sample, sequenced in a study of T cell repertoires in cytomegalovirus infection. For these receptors, no antigen is known. TCRdb processed the reads anew with MiXCR; each CDR3 protein has one entry. Counted here are hundreds of thousands of distinct CDR3 sequences, under 45% occurring once; the ten biggest clones make up 35% to 50%. The material was cultured PBMCs, obtained from culture after CMV antigen stimulation. The receptors stem from a human donor in good health (CMV status not recorded). Some clones in this sample may be carry-over from other donors' samples.

This clonotype was detected only a few times. V gene TRBV6-1 combines with J gene TRBJ1-5, with TRBD1 matching over 7 bases. The V gene's germline CDR1 is MNHNS and CDR2 SASEGT. This CDR3 has 15 residues. Trimming at V came to 6 bases and at J to 0 bases, leaving 5 bases not matched to a gene. The CDR3 DNA reads as TGTGCCAGCAGGGGACAGTCACTTAGCAATCAGCCCCAGCATTTT. Its translation is CASRGQSLSNQPQHF.

The genes are TRBV5-4 and TRBJ2-3; D is possibly TRBD1 or TRBD2 (6 bases each). With 2 bases removed from V and 5 bases from J, the gap between germline ends came to 15 bases. The V gene's germline CDR1 is SGHNT and CDR2 YYREEE (reference sequence). This CDR3 region has 15 residues. The CDR3 nucleotides are TGTGCCAGCAGCTTTATGGGGGGCGGTGGAGATACGCAGTATTTT. Residues: CASSFMGGGGDTQYF.

This clonotype turned up a few times. The chain is built from TRBV2 and TRBJ2-7, with TRBD2 matching over 7 bases. This CDR3 is built from 14 residues. The ends lost 3 bases at V and 0 bases at J; junction bases unmatched: 2. CDR1 is SNHLY and CDR2 is FYNNEI in the germline V gene. The CDR3 DNA reads TGTGCCAGCAGTGAGCGGGAGAGCTCCTACGAGCAGTACTTC. It specifies CASSERESSYEQYF. Full variable domain (remainder filled in from reference TRBV2 and TRBJ2-7): EPEVTQTPSHQVTQMGQEVILRCVPISNHLYFYWYRQILGQKVEFLVSFYNNEISEKSEIFDDQFSVERPDGSNFTLKIRSTKLEDSAMYFCASSERESSYEQYFGPGTRLTVT.

J is TRBJ2-5 and V is TRBV7-2; the D is unclear. Between the trimmed V and J ends, which lost 5 bases and 5 bases, there was a span of 12 bases. Germline V gene lookup returns CDR1 SGHTA and CDR2 FQGNSA. The CDR3 spans 13 residues. CDR3 nucleotides: TGTGCCAGCAGCCCGGTCGTGGGGGAGACCCAGTACTTC. Amino acids: CASSPVVGETQYF.

The chain combines TRBV11-2 with TRBJ2-5; either TRBD1 or TRBD2 may supply D (6 bases each). Trimming took off 3 bases at V and 5 bases at J, with 13 bases between the two ends. Germline assignment: CDR1 SGHAT and CDR2 FQNNGV. The CDR3 length is 14 residues. The CDR3 loop is CASSLPRGRETQYF. The CDR3 DNA follows: TGTGCCAGCAGCTTGCCCCGGGGGCGGGAGACCCAGTACTTC.

This chain uses TRBV29-1 with TRBJ2-1; 9 positions agree with TRBD2. The CDR3 runs 12 residues. The germline V gene has CDR1 SQVTM and CDR2 ANQGSEA. The V segment lost 7 bases and the J segment 7 bases; nucleotides outside the gene matches: 5. The CDR3 region has the DNA TGCAGCGGGGGAAGCGGGAGGAATGAGCAGTTCTTC. It codes for CSGGSGRNEQFF.

Only a few counts were recorded for this clonotype. The chain couples TRBV6-2 or TRBV6-3 to TRBJ2-7; 8 nucleotides line up with TRBD2. This CDR3 contains 13 residues. The V segment lost 6 bases and the J segment 9 bases; nucleotides outside the gene matches: 10. CDR1 and CDR2 (germline): MNHEY, SVGEGT. The CDR3 DNA reads as TGTGCCAGCAGCCATCACCGGGAGGGTGTGCAGTACTTC. Residues: CASSHHREGVQYF.

This clonotype came up a few times. The CDR3 DNA reads as TGTGCCATCAGGGACAGCGGGAGCGGGGAGACCCAGTACTTC. Encoded protein: CAIRDSGSGETQYF. The genes are TRBV10-3 and TRBJ2-5, with 8 nucleotides matching TRBD2. The CDR3 is 14 amino acids. The ends lost 6 bases at V and 5 bases at J; junction bases unmatched: 8. Germline loops: CDR1 ENHRY, CDR2 SYGVKD.

This clonotype was counted between two and nine times. J is TRBJ1-2 and V is TRBV6-6, with 7 nucleotides matching TRBD1. V gave up 10 bases and J gave up 7 bases; unmatched junction bases: 9. Germline CDR1 reads MNHNY; CDR2 reads SVGAGI (reference sequence). The CDR3 contains 12 residues. The CDR3 is CATHRTGVGYTF. The CDR3 nucleotides read TGTGCCACCCACCGAACAGGGGTTGGCTACACCTTC.

This clonotype has a handful of counts. This CDR3 reads CASSIRGYGYTF. CDR3 nucleotides: TGTGCCAGCAGCATAAGGGGCTATGGCTACACCTTC. The gene calls are TRBV7-4 and TRBJ1-2, with a weak D call TRBD1 (5 bases). V was pared by 5 bases and J by 4 bases, with 8 bases between. The CDR3 is made up of 12 amino acids. CDR1 SGHVT and CDR2 SQSDAQ come from the germline V gene.

The chain carries TRBV24-1 and TRBJ1-1, with D hard to call. In germline, CDR1 is KGHDR, CDR2 SFDVKD. The CDR3 loop spans 12 amino acids. V dropped 4 bases and J dropped 6 bases, with 8 bases sitting between them. The CDR3 coding sequence is TGTGCCACCAGTGACGGACGGTCTGAAGCTTTCTTT. Translating it yields CATSDGRSEAFF.

This clonotype has a handful of counts. The CDR3 region is CASSYSIKRGGGTYEQYF. CDR3 in DNA: TGTGCCAGCAGTTACTCGATTAAGCGGGGGGGCGGAACCTACGAGCAGTACTTC. V gene TRBV6-5 combines with J gene TRBJ2-7; 10 bases are a match to TRBD2. This CDR3 region has 18 residues. Germline V gives CDR1 MNHEY, CDR2 SVGAGI. V lost 0 bases and J lost 2; bases outside the gene matches: 10.

This chain links TRBV2 with TRBJ1-5; 8 nucleotides align to TRBD1. Trimming cost V 4 bases and J 5 bases; bases outside gene matches: 7. This CDR3 region has 15 residues. In germline, CDR1 is SNHLY, CDR2 FYNNEI. DNA of the CDR3: TGTGCCAGCAGTGGGGACGGACAGGGCCATCAGCCCCAGCATTTT. It yields the protein CASSGDGQGHQPQHF.

The rearrangement joins TRBV4-3 to TRBJ2-3; tentative D call: TRBD1 (6 bases). The germline V gene encodes CDR1 LGHNA and CDR2 YSLEER. Trimming left V 1 base short and J 3 bases short, with 11 bases between. CDR3 length: 15 amino acids. The CDR3 DNA reads as TGCGCCAGCAGCCAAGGTCGAAGGGGGACAGATACGCAGTATTTT. This sequence encodes CASSQGRRGTDTQYF.

The chain combines TRBV12-3 or TRBV12-4 with TRBJ1-1; unclear D gene. The length of the CDR3 is 13 residues. V was clipped by 6 bases and J by 4 bases, with 12 bases between them. In DNA form, the CDR3 reads TGTGCCAGCAGCCGATACTACGGCACTGAAGCTTTCTTT. It encodes CASSRYYGTEAFF.

This clonotype was observed many times. This sequence joins TRBV7-2 and TRBJ1-4; TRBD1 might be the D (6 bases). The CDR3 loop spans 14 amino acids. From germline, CDR1 is SGHTA and CDR2 FQGNSA. The V end was cut by 2 bases, the J end by 14 bases, with 18 bases between. CDR3 nucleotide sequence: TGTGCCAGCAGCTTAAGTTACAGGGACGGTATGCTGTTTTTT. Translated, it gives CASSLSYRDGMLFF.

The J gene is TRBJ2-4, the V gene TRBV7-2; a possible D gene is TRBD2 (7 bases). The CDR3 spans 14 residues. Germline CDR1 and CDR2: SGHTA and FQGNSA. Trimming removed 3 bases at V and 6 bases at J, with 12 bases between. CDR3 coding DNA: TGTGCCAGCAGCTTGAGGGAGGGGGGAAACATTCAGTACTTC. This translates into CASSLREGGNIQYF.

The chain joins TRBV6-6 to TRBJ2-1; 8 nucleotides line up with TRBD1. CDR3 length: 15 residues. Per the germline V gene, CDR1 is MNHNY and CDR2 is SVGAGI (reference sequence). After removal of 2 bases from V and 4 bases from J, the junction contained 4 bases not matched to a gene. The CDR3, as DNA: TGTGCCAGCAGTTACCGGGACAGGACATACAATGAGCAGTTCTTC. Translating gives CASSYRDRTYNEQFF.

This clonotype appeared a few times. V gene TRBV14 combines with J gene TRBJ2-5; 10 bases match TRBD2. The germline gives CDR1 SGHDN, CDR2 FVKESK. Unmatched junction bases numbered 10, after V lost 4 bases and J lost 2 bases. This CDR3 region has 17 residues. CDR3 residues: CASSPRPRTSGQETQYF. CDR3 nucleotide sequence: TGTGCCAGCAGCCCCAGGCCCCGGACTAGCGGACAAGAGACCCAGTACTTC.

V gene TRBV7-2 combines with J gene TRBJ2-6; 15 bases agree with TRBD2. Germline V lookup: CDR1 SGHTA, CDR2 FQGNSA. CDR3 length equals 20 residues. V trimming: 3 bases; J trimming: 0 bases; junction bases outside the gene matches: 6. In DNA, the CDR3 is TGTGCCAGCAGCTTCAAGGGACTAGCGGGAGGATACTCTGGGGCCAACGTCCTGACTTTC. Its translation: CASSFKGLAGGYSGANVLTF.

The chain carries TRBV7-9 and TRBJ2-7, with 14 bases that match TRBD2. The CDR3 runs 19 residues. The germline V gene encodes CDR1 SEHNR and CDR2 FQNEAQ (reference sequence). V trimming: 1 base; J trimming: 3 bases; junction bases outside the gene matches: 11. This CDR3 is CASSLDIGLAGGEGYEQYF. The CDR3, as DNA: TGTGCCAGCAGCTTAGATATTGGACTAGCGGGAGGAGAAGGCTACGAGCAGTACTTC.